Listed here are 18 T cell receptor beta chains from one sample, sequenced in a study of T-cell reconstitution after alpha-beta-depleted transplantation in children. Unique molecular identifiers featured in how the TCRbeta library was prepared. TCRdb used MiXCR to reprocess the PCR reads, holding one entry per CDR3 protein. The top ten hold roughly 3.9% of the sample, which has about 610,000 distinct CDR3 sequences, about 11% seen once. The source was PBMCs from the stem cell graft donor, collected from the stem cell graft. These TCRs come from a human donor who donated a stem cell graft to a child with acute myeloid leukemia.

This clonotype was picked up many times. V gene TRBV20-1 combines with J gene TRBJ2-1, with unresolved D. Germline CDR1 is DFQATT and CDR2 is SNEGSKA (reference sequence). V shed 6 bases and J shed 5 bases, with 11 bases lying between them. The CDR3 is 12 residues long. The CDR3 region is CSAPNWDNEQFF. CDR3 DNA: TGCAGTGCGCCAAATTGGGACAATGAGCAGTTCTTC.

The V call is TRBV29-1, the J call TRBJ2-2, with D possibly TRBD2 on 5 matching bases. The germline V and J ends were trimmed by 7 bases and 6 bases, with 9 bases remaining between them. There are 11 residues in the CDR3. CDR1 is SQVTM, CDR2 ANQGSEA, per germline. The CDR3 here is CSASEAGELFF. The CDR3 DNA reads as TGCAGCGCCTCGGAGGCCGGGGAGCTGTTTTTT.

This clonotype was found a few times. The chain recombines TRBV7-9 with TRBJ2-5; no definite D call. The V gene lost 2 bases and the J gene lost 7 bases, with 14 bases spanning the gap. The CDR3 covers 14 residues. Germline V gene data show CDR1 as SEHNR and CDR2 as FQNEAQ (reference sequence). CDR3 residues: CASSLLASSGTQYF. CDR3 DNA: TGTGCCAGCAGCTTACTGGCTAGTTCAGGGACCCAGTACTTC.

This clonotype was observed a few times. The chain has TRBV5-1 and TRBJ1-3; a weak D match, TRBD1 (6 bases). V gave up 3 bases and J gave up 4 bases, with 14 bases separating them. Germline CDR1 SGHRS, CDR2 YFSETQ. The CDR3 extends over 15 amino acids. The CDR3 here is CASSSRGTPGNTIYF. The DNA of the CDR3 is TGCGCCAGCAGCTCCCGCGGGACACCGGGAAACACCATATATTTT.

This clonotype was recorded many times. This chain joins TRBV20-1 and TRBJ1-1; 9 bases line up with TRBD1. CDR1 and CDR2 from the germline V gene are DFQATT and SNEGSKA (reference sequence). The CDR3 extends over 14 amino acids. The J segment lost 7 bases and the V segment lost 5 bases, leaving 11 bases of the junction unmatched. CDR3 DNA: TGCAGTGCTGCACAGGGGGCGCATACCCGTGAAGCTTTCTTT. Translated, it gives CSAAQGAHTREAFF.

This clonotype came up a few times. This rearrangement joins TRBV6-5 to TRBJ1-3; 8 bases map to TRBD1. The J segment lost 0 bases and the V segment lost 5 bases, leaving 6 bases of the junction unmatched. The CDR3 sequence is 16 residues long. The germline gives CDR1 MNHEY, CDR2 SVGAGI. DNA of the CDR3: TGTGCCAGCAGTCTGGGACAGGTGATCTCTGGAAACACCATATATTTT. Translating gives CASSLGQVISGNTIYF.

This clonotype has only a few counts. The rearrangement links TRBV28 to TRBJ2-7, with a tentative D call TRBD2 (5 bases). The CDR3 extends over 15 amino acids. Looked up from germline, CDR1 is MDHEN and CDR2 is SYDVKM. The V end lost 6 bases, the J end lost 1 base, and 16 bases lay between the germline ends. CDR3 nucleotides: TGTGCCAGCAGGACTGACGGAGGCAGGTCCTACGAGCAGTACTTC. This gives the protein CASRTDGGRSYEQYF.

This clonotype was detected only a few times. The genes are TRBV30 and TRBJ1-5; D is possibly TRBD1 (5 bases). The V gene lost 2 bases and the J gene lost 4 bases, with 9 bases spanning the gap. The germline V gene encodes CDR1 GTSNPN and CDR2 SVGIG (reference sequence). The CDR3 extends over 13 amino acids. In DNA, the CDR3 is TGTGCCTGGAGTAGGGGCACGAATCAGCCCCAGCATTTT. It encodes CAWSRGTNQPQHF.

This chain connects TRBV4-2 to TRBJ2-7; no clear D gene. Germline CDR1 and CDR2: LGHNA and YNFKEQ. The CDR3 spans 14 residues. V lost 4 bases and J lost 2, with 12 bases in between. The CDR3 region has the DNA TGTGCCAGCAGCCGGGCTACCATCACCTACGAGCAGTACTTC. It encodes CASSRATITYEQYF.

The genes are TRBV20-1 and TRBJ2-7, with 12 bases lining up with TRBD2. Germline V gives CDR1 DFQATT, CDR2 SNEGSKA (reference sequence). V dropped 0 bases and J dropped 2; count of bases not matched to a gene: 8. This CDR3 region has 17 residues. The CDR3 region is CSAREGLAGGGAYEQYF. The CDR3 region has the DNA TGCAGTGCTAGAGAGGGGCTAGCGGGAGGGGGGGCCTACGAGCAGTACTTC.

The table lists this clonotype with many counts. The CDR3 region is CASSRGTSGSQETQYF. The CDR3 DNA follows: TGCGCCAGCAGCCGCGGGACTAGCGGTTCTCAAGAGACCCAGTACTTC. This sequence joins TRBV5-1 and TRBJ2-5, with TRBD2 matching over 11 bases. Germline V CDR1 and CDR2: SGHRS, YFSETQ. V gave up 4 bases and J gave up 2 bases; unmatched junction bases: 7. This CDR3 contains 16 residues.

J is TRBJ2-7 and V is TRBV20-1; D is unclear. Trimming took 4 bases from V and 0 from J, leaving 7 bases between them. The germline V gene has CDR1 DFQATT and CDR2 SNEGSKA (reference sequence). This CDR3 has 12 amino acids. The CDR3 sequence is CSANDGSYEQYF. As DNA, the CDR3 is TGCAGTGCTAATGACGGCTCCTACGAGCAGTACTTC.

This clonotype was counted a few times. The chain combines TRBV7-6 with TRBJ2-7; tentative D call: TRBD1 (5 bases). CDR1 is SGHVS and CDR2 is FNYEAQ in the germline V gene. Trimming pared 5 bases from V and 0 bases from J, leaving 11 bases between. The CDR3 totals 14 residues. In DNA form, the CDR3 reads TGTGCCAGCAGCAATACAGGTCACTCCTACGAGCAGTACTTC. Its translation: CASSNTGHSYEQYF.

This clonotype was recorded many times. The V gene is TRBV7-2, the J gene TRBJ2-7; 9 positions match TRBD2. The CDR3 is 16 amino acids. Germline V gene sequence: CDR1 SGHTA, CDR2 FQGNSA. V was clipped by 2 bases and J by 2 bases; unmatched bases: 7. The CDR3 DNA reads TGTGCCAGCAGCTTATCTCCGACTAGCGGCACCTACGAGCAGTACTTC. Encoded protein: CASSLSPTSGTYEQYF.

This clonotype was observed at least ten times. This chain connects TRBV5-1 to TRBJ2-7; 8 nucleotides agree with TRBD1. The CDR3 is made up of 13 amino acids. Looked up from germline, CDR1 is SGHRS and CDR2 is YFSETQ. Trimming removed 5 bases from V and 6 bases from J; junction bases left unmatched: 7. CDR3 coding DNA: TGCGCCAGCAGAACCGGGACAGGCGGCGAGCAGTACTTC. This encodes CASRTGTGGEQYF.

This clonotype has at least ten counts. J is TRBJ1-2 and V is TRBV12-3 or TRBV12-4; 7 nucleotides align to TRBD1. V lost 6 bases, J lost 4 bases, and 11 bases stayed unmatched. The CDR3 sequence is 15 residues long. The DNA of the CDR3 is TGTGCCAGCAGCTTGGCCAGACAGGGAGGCTATGGCTACACCTTC. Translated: CASSLARQGGYGYTF.

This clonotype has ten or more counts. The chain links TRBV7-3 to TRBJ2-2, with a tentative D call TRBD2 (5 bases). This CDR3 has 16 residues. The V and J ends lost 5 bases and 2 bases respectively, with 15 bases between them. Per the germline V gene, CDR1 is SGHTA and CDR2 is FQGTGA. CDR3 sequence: CASSPPSGYNTGELFF. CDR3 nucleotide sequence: TGTGCCAGCAGCCCTCCGAGCGGATACAACACCGGGGAGCTGTTTTTT.

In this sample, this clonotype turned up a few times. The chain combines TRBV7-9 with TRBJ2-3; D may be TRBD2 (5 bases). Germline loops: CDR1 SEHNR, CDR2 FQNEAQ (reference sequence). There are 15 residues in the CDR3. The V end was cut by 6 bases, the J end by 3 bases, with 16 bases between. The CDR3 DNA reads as TGTGCCAGCAGTCCGAGGGCAGATGGTACAGATACGCAGTATTTT. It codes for CASSPRADGTDTQYF.